These T cell receptor beta chains were read from a single sample in a study of T cell responses to AZD1222 COVID-19 vaccine. Profiled with immunoSEQ multiplex PCR; TCRdb holds only in-frame clones, not every one. The sample lists over 95,000 clones; around 94% were seen once. This specimen consisted of peripheral blood, obtained on day 0 of AZD1222 vaccination. The receptors come from an adult in good health. The CDR3 runs from the conserved cysteine through the conserved F or W. A D gene is named only where the DNA matches it firmly. The size of a clone is reported for some rows only, either as once, few or many, or as a class for expanded clones.

v_gene	abundance	j_gene	d_gene	CDR3nt	CDR3aa
TRBV4-3	.	TRBJ2-1	.	TGCGCCAGCAGCCAAGAGATACCCAATGGCCCCTACAATGAGCAGTTCTTC	CASSQEIPNGPYNEQFF
TRBV4-1	.	TRBJ2-5	.	TGCGCCAGCAGCCCCAGAGAGATGAGGGGGGGCGGAGAGACCCAGTACTTC	CASSPREMRGGGETQYF
TRBV6-4	.	TRBJ1-2	.	TGTGCCAGCAGTGACTCTACAGGGTATGGCTACACCTTC	CASSDSTGYGYTF
TRBV19	.	TRBJ2-7	TRBD1	TGTGCCAGTAGTACCGGGACAGCCACCTACGAGCAGTACTTC	CASSTGTATYEQYF
TRBV2	.	TRBJ2-3	.	TGTGCCAGCAGTGACTCTTGGCCAGATACGCAGTATTTT	CASSDSWPDTQYF
TRBV15	.	TRBJ2-7	.	TGTGCCACCAGCAGAGAGCACAGCTTAGGAGTCGAGCAGTACTTC	CATSREHSLGVEQYF
TRBV6-5	.	TRBJ1-2	.	TGTGCCAGTTATAACTTAGGGTCTTATGGCTACACCTTC	CASYNLGSYGYTF
TRBV5-8	.	TRBJ2-1	.	TGTGCCAGCAGCCGGTCGGGCCTCTCCTACAATGAGCAGTTCTTC	CASSRSGLSYNEQFF
TRBV6-5	.	TRBJ1-4	.	TGTGCCAGCAGTCCCAAGACTCCAAATGAAAAACTGTTTTTT	CASSPKTPNEKLFF
TRBV28	.	TRBJ2-1	TRBD2	TGTGCCAGCAGTTTTGGCGCTAGCGGGAGGGCTGCGAATGAGCAGTTCTTC	CASSFGASGRAANEQFF
TRBV7-2	few	TRBJ1-1	.	TGTGCCAGCAGCTTTGGCAGAGAAGCTTTCTTT	CASSFGREAFF
TRBV6-1	.	TRBJ1-2	TRBD1	TGTGCCAGCAGTGAGGGACAGGGTGTGTTGGATGGCTACACCTTC	CASSEGQGVLDGYTF
TRBV7-2	few	TRBJ2-1	TRBD2	TGTGCCAGCAGTCTTAGCGGGGGGGGTCCCTACAATGAGCAGTTCTTC	CASSLSGGGPYNEQFF
TRBV19	once	TRBJ1-2	.	TGTGCCAGTAGTATGAAGATAGGGGTTGGTGGCTACACCTTC	CASSMKIGVGGYTF
TRBV18	once	TRBJ1-5	TRBD1	TGTGCCAGCTCACCGCGGGACAGGGAGACGCCCCAGCATTTT	CASSPRDRETPQHF
TRBV10-1	.	TRBJ2-3	.	TGCGCCAGCAGTGAGGGGCCAAGGCAGTATTTT	CASSEGPRQYF
TRBV6-5	.	TRBJ1-1	TRBD1	TGTGCCAGCAGAGAGGACAGGGTGAACACTGAAGCTTTCTTT	CASREDRVNTEAFF
TRBV19	.	TRBJ1-1	.	TGTGCCAGTCAGGGTATGAACACTGAAGCTTTCTTT	CASQGMNTEAFF
TRBV30	.	TRBJ1-2	TRBD1	TGTGCCTGGAGCCACGGGACAGGCAACTATGGCTACACCTTC	CAWSHGTGNYGYTF
TRBV6-1	.	TRBJ2-3	.	TGTGCCAGCAGTGAAGCGCCCGGACACGGTTCGGATACGCAGTATTTT	CASSEAPGHGSDTQYF
TRBV13	.	TRBJ1-3	.	TGTGCCAGCAGCTTTTCGGGCTCTGGAAACACCATATATTTT	CASSFSGSGNTIYF
TRBV9	.	TRBJ2-1	.	TGTGCCAGCAGCGGCCGGGATATTATTCCGGGCAATGAGCAGTTCTTC	CASSGRDIIPGNEQFF
TRBV5-1	.	TRBJ1-6	TRBD1	TGCGCCAGCAGCACGGGACAGGGGGCTTGGTCACCCCTCCACTTT	CASSTGQGAWSPLHF
TRBV4-1	.	TRBJ1-5	.	TGCGCCAGCAGCCAAAATTCAATCGCTGGAGGCCGACAGCCCCAGCATTTT	CASSQNSIAGGRQPQHF
TRBV5-1	.	TRBJ1-1	TRBD1	TGCGCCAGCAGACCGAGGACAGGGGGGACTGAAGCTTTCTTT	CASRPRTGGTEAFF
TRBV10-3	.	TRBJ1-4	.	TGTGCCATCAGTGAGGGATTCTACACAACTAATGAAAAACTGTTTTTT	CAISEGFYTTNEKLFF
TRBV30	.	TRBJ1-1	.	TGTGCCTGGAGTCGAGGGGAGGCTGAAGCTTTCTTT	CAWSRGEAEAFF
TRBV6-4	.	TRBJ2-3	.	TGTGCCAGCAGTGACGGCGGGGACACAGATACGCAGTATTTT	CASSDGGDTDTQYF
TRBV19	.	TRBJ2-2	TRBD1	TGTGCCAGTAGTATCTCCGGGACAGCAAACACCGGGGAGCTGTTTTTT	CASSISGTANTGELFF
TRBV10-3	.	TRBJ1-2	TRBD1	TGTGCCATCAGACGACAGGGAAACTCGGGGTCACAATATGGCTACACCTTC	CAIRRQGNSGSQYGYTF
TRBV7-9	.	TRBJ2-2	.	TGTGCCAGCAGCCGCCCCACAGGGATGACCGGGGAGCTGTTTTTT	CASSRPTGMTGELFF
TRBV18	.	TRBJ1-5	TRBD1	TGTGCCAGCTCACCGCGACAGGGGGCCTATCAGCCCCAGCATTTT	CASSPRQGAYQPQHF
TRBV4-1	.	TRBJ1-1	.	TGCGCCAGCAGCCAAGATTGGAGGGTTAGGGAAGCTTTCTTT	CASSQDWRVREAFF
TRBV30	.	TRBJ1-5	.	TGTGCCTGGAGTCTACAGCTTGGACTCAATCAGCCCCAGCATTTT	CAWSLQLGLNQPQHF
TRBV28	.	TRBJ2-1	TRBD1	TGTGCCAGCAGTTTAGGGGGACAGGGTGGAGTTTTGTTCTTC	CASSLGGQGGVLFF
TRBV9	.	TRBJ2-7	TRBD2	TGTGCCAGCAGCACCCGGATAATGGCTAGCGGCTGGTGGGAGCAGTACTTC	CASSTRIMASGWWEQYF
TRBV5-6	.	TRBJ2-1	.	TGTGCCAGCAGCCGGGCTAGCGAGAGCTCCTACAATGAGCAGTTCTTC	CASSRASESSYNEQFF
TRBV10-3	few	TRBJ1-5	TRBD1	TGTGCCATCGGACAGGGGGACCGTCAGCCCCAGCATTTT	CAIGQGDRQPQHF
TRBV20-1	.	TRBJ1-1	.	TGCAGTGCCTTAGGTGAAACTGAAGCTTTCTTT	CSALGETEAFF
TRBV6-2/TRBV6-3	.	TRBJ2-2	.	TGTGCCAGCAGTTACTCTGGCACCGGGGAGCTGTTTTTT	CASSYSGTGELFF
TRBV19	.	TRBJ1-3	TRBD1	TGTGCCAGTAGTGACAGGGCGGATTTGCCTGGAAACACCATATATTTT	CASSDRADLPGNTIYF
TRBV19	.	TRBJ1-5	.	TGTGCCAGTAGTATTGACGGTTATAGCAATCAGCCCCAGCATTTT	CASSIDGYSNQPQHF
TRBV7-2	.	TRBJ1-1	.	TGTGCCAGCAGCGCACAACAGGGTCCGGGCACTGAAGCTTTCTTT	CASSAQQGPGTEAFF
TRBV4-1	.	TRBJ1-6	.	TGCGCCAGCAGCCAAGATAGTTTTGGGAGCTCCTATAATTCACCCCTCCACTTT	CASSQDSFGSSYNSPLHF
TRBV10-3	.	TRBJ1-1	.	TGTGCCATCACTGGGGGGAGGACTGAAGCTTTCTTT	CAITGGRTEAFF
TRBV20-1	few	TRBJ2-2	.	TGCAGTGCTAGTAGGGGAGTGGGCGGGGAGCTGTTTTTT	CSASRGVGGELFF
TRBV5-1	.	TRBJ2-7	TRBD2	TGCGCCAGCAGGGCAGCGGGGGGTATCTACGAGCAGTACTTC	CASRAAGGIYEQYF
TRBV6-4	.	TRBJ1-1	.	TGTGCCAGCAGTGAACACTTGAACACTGAAGCTTTCTTT	CASSEHLNTEAFF
TRBV7-9	many	TRBJ1-2	.	TGTGCCAGCAGCCCGACGGCAGGGGCTGGCTACACCTTC	CASSPTAGAGYTF
TRBV19	.	TRBJ1-5	TRBD1	TGTGCCAGTCAGGCTACAGGGGTAAATCAGCCCCAGCATTTT	CASQATGVNQPQHF
TRBV20-1	.	TRBJ1-2	.	TGCAGTGCTCAAGAGAATGGCTACACCTTC	CSAQENGYTF
TRBV3-1/TRBV3-2	.	TRBJ1-3	.	TGTGCCAGCAGCCAACAGACGACCGGAACAGGGAGGTCTGGAAACACCATATATTTT	CASSQQTTGTGRSGNTIYF
TRBV5-1	.	TRBJ1-1	.	TGCGCCAGCAGCCCCGCTTACGGGGCTGCTGAAGCTTTCTTT	CASSPAYGAAEAFF
TRBV6-2/TRBV6-3	once	TRBJ1-1	.	TGTGCCAGCAGTTACACAGGGCCACCGAACACTGAAGCTTTCTTT	CASSYTGPPNTEAFF
TRBV5-1	.	TRBJ2-7	.	TGCGCCAGCAGCTCGGGCTACGAGGGGTATTACGAGCAGTACTTC	CASSSGYEGYYEQYF
TRBV28	.	TRBJ2-1	.	TGTGCCAGCAGGGGAGCGGGTGGGGTCTACAATGAGCAGTTCTTC	CASRGAGGVYNEQFF
TRBV6-2/TRBV6-3	.	TRBJ1-1	.	TGTGCCAGCAGTTACCCCGGTTATTCGCGGAACACTGAAGCTTTCTTT	CASSYPGYSRNTEAFF
TRBV2	.	TRBJ2-7	.	TGTGCCAGCAGTGAAGCGGTTTGGCACGAGCAGTACTTC	CASSEAVWHEQYF
TRBV5-1	.	TRBJ2-3	.	TGCGCCAGCAGCGGCGGAACAGATACGCAGTATTTT	CASSGGTDTQYF